The rows below give T cell receptor beta chains drawn from one sample of a study of T cells after yellow fever vaccination. TCRdb recomputed calls from the 5' RACE reads with MiXCR, one row per CDR3 protein. The sample lists 450,000 to 550,000 distinct CDR3 sequences; roughly a fifth were seen once. The sample in question was PBMCs, obtained 15 days after the yellow fever booster vaccination. Every receptor here comes from a man aged 25 to 40 who received the YFV17D yellow fever vaccine. The CDR3 runs from the conserved cysteine through the conserved F or W. The order of the fields is V gene, D gene, J gene, clone size, CDR3 DNA, CDR3 protein. The D gene is left open where the match is weak. Size is omitted from some rows. Given values are once, few, many or a class for expanded clones.

TRBV10-2,TRBD2,TRBJ2-3,-,TGCGCCAGCGGGGCGGGAGGTCGGACAGATACGCAGTATTTT,CASGAGGRTDTQYF
TRBV6-5,-,TRBJ2-5,-,TGTGCCAGCAGTTACCAGGGACCTCAAGAGACCCAGTACTTC,CASSYQGPQETQYF
TRBV20-1,-,TRBJ2-3,-,TGCAGTGCACTTCTGGGGAGGGATACGCAGTATTTT,CSALLGRDTQYF
TRBV7-9,-,TRBJ1-1,many,TGTGCCAGCAGCTTAGCTGTGGGGGCTTTCTTT,CASSLAVGAFF
TRBV29-1,-,TRBJ2-1,few,TGCAGCGTTGGAACGGGTGGGGGCCATGAGCAGTTCTTC,CSVGTGGGHEQFF
TRBV5-1,-,TRBJ2-1,-,TGCGCCAGCGGTTCAATGGGGGATTACAATGAGCAGTTCTTC,CASGSMGDYNEQFF
TRBV7-2,-,TRBJ2-3,-,TGTGCCAGCAGCCCAGAACGAGCGGTCACAGATACGCAGTATTTT,CASSPERAVTDTQYF
TRBV11-2,TRBD1,TRBJ2-7,-,TGTGCCAGCAGCTTAATCCTGGGACAGGGCAGATACGAGCAGTACTTC,CASSLILGQGRYEQYF
TRBV7-2,-,TRBJ1-1,many,TGTGCCAGCAGCCTAAAGGGGGGCGGGAGGAACACTGAAGCTTTCTTT,CASSLKGGGRNTEAFF
TRBV27,TRBD2,TRBJ2-1,-,TGTGCCAGCAGTTTCCGGCCCCCGAGGATAGCGGGAGTGAATGAGCAGTTCTTC,CASSFRPPRIAGVNEQFF
TRBV5-1,TRBD2,TRBJ2-2,-,TGCGCCAGCGCCTTGGCGGGAGACGGGGAGCTGTTTTTT,CASALAGDGELFF
TRBV20-1,TRBD2,TRBJ2-2,few,TGCAGTGCTCGGACTAGCTTCACAAACCCCGGGGAGCTGTTTTTT,CSARTSFTNPGELFF
TRBV6-5,TRBD2,TRBJ2-1,few,TGTGCCAGCAGTTACTTTAACCCCGGGACTAGCGGGAGGATCAATGAGCAGTTCTTC,CASSYFNPGTSGRINEQFF
TRBV10-3,-,TRBJ2-3,few,TGTGCCATCAGTGGCGGGGAGAGAGATACGCAGTATTTT,CAISGGERDTQYF
TRBV15,TRBD2,TRBJ2-1,few,TGTGCCACCAGCAGAAGCCCCGGGACTAGCGTAAATGAGCAGTTCTTC,CATSRSPGTSVNEQFF